This T cell receptor beta chain was identified during a study of cytomegalovirus exposure and HLA in healthy donors (dated by TCRdb to 2016 to 2017). About the investigation overall: According to an earlier analysis of several hundred of the donors, about 190 million T cells yielded some 110 million unique TCR beta sequences and about 300 Gb of sequence data. An early release covering 550 to 700 HLA-typed donors comprised 250 to 350 gigabases of sequencing data and approximately 80 million unique TCR sequences. The genetic ancestry cluster associated with self-reported Caucasian donors included 80% to 90% of the 300 to 400 genotyped donors. The study was designed to test whether signatures of past pathogen exposure could be identified by cataloging public T cell receptors. Using immunosequencing, the study profiled T cell repertoires from around 680 subjects and related those repertoires to cytomegalovirus serostatus. In addition to the first cohort of hundreds of subjects, a separate validation cohort of around 110 different subjects was used. High-throughput TCR immunosequencing, statistical association of individual TCRs with disease status, and machine learning were combined to predict cytomegalovirus infection status. In a later analysis, previously published TCR beta repertoires from 500 to 750 donors were re-analyzed and high-resolution HLA genotyping was added so that TCR occurrence patterns could be studied. Rather than drawing on any new phenotypic data, the later analysis identified candidate immune exposures from TCR beta sequences and the way those sequences occurred across donors. An earlier analysis of 587 of the donors applied high-throughput TCR beta sequencing to assess whether each TCR beta V gene segment acted as functional or pseudogenic. Donor age, sex, ethnicity and CMV serostatus were compiled together with the repertoire data. In a later genetic analysis, genome-wide SNP genotypes for 398 of the 666 donors were used, and that subset was treated as a discovery cohort. All discovery cohort repertoires had been generated using a single sequencing platform. HLA typing covered class I and class II loci at four-digit resolution. The number of donors typed differed by locus, with roughly 629-640 for A, B, C, DRB1 and DQB1, around 500 for DQA1, 600 to 610 for DPA1, and some 450 for DPB1. Four to six DR-DQ haplotypes were handled as single units for association and clustering, since linkage in the cohort was strong. Across some 400 genotyped donors of the cohort, an average of approximately 240,000 unique TCR beta nucleotide sequences per donor were sequenced, and roughly a sixth of those sequences were non-productive.

The cohort consisted of hundreds of healthy bone marrow donors. At the time of sampling, every cohort member was nominally healthy, though immune exposures that went unrecorded were likely present. The donor tested CMV seronegative, placing the donor among the roughly 400 seronegative members of the cohort. Each donor provided a peripheral blood sample, and peripheral blood mononuclear cells were used for TCR beta sequencing. The Qiagen DNeasy Blood Extraction Kit was used to extract genomic DNA from the blood cell samples. V is pruned by 1 base and J by 1 base, leaving 3 bases of the junction without a gene match. Reading the germline V gene gives CDR1 SGHAT and CDR2 FQNNGV. The CDR3 runs 17 residues from the cysteine to the phenylalanine. Only the CDR3 part of the read is kept: 51 bases, read in frame from the first base. Only a few counts were recorded for this clone. What antigen it recognizes has not been identified. Base qualities are not provided; no much larger clone lies one nucleotide away.

Study-wide conclusions, independent of this receptor: While some public TCRs were present in many individuals, most TCR sequences turned up only very rarely across donors. The only immune exposure information available for the cohort was CMV serostatus. According to a later genetic analysis, donors in an Asian-associated ancestry cluster had fewer N-insertions in productive TCRs than the roughly 670-donor mean. A further reported finding was that TCR beta sequences accurately predicted the HLA-A and HLA-B alleles for most subjects in the first cohort. A later analysis found that TCR association rates varied across HLA loci, with DRB1 alleles showing the most associated TCRs and HLA-C alleles the fewest. Because HLA typing was missing for some donors at each locus, association tests included only the typed subset. In a later analysis, HLA-associated TCR beta chains were found to be more clonally expanded and to have lower generation probabilities than equally common non-associated chains. In this cohort, only TCR beta chains were sequenced, and detectable features were limited by the absence of alpha or paired-chain data. Because counts were too low, fewer than 20 rarely observed V segments, including chromosome 9 orphons, were excluded from the earlier analysis of fewer than 650 of the donors. Cytomegalovirus status was reported to be diagnosed by the classifier with high specificity and sensitivity in both the original and validation cohorts. In vitro tests confirmed that a few of the cytomegalovirus-associated TCR beta chains recognize cytomegalovirus antigens. Linkage disequilibrium might explain the correlated functional status among segregating V segments, but an unknown experimental factor could not be ruled out. Roughly uniform sequencing depth across donors was assumed in presence/absence analyses, although this assumption may not hold. In an earlier analysis of around 600 of the donors, most TCR beta V segments were observed in productive rearrangements about 87% or about 30% of the time, broadly matching IMGT annotations. A later analysis found that most CMV-associated TCR beta chains appeared HLA-restricted, with HLA associations seemingly driven largely by CMV exposure. In a later analysis, around 15,000 TCR beta sequences were associated with specific HLA alleles at a false discovery rate of 0.05. An association between a missense DCLRE1C variant and V-gene and J-gene trimming of TCR beta chains was found in a later genetic analysis and replicated in an independent cohort. A cluster of highly shared sequence variants was judged likely to represent a technical artifact of the sequencing pipeline. Assigning TCR associations to individual alleles was difficult when HLA alleles, especially DR and DQ, strongly co-occurred. According to the authors, the approach could potentially be generalized to other disease states and immunological phenotypes. In the study, 150 to 200 TCR beta chains were listed as associated with cytomegalovirus. According to a later analysis, parvovirus B19, influenza, CMV and Epstein-Barr virus appeared linked to several top co-occurrence clusters. Some IMGT-functional V segments, including TRBV6-2 and TRBV6-3, could not be distinguished by the 87-base-pair reads and were therefore excluded.

The library came from the immunoSEQ multiplex PCR assay. The multiplex PCR relied on a mix of 60 forward primers for TCR Vbeta segments and 13 reverse primers for TCR Jbeta segments. The CDR3 region of rearranged TCR beta genes was amplified from genomic DNA with a multiplex PCR assay. Amplified TCR beta libraries were sequenced as 87-base-pair reads on the Illumina HiSeq System. The source study handled its data this way. A later analysis counted around 72 million unique TCR beta chains across the 500 to 850 repertoires, and about 10 million of these chains were shared by at least two donors. To remove PCR and sequencing errors, raw reads were error-corrected and collapsed into unique sequences using a nearest-neighbor algorithm that merged closely related sequences. CDR3 sequences were aligned to IMGT reference sequences to assign V, D and J gene segments. Each retained sequence needed at least a six-nucleotide match to both a V gene segment and a J gene segment. A rearrangement counted as productive if the CDR3 had no stop codons and remained in frame with V and J, and every other rearrangement counted as non-productive. Following IMGT convention, CDR3 was defined as the stretch from the second conserved V-encoded cysteine up to the conserved J-encoded phenylalanine. Sequences without an unambiguous match to a single V gene segment were excluded from the earlier analysis of about 600 of the donors. An earlier analysis of a few hundred of the donors called V segments functional above 56.7% productive rearrangements and segregating when the between-donor standard deviation exceeded 5%. To diagnose cytomegalovirus status from the catalog of TCR beta chain sequences, a statistical classification framework was built. A later analysis assigned V and J genes by comparing TCR nucleotide sequences with IMGT/GENE-DB human TR gene sequences. Using the TCRdist pipeline, a later analysis assigned CDR3 sequences along with most-parsimonious VDJ recombination scenarios. In a later analysis, each TCR beta chain was defined by its CDR3 amino acid sequence together with its V-gene family, and reads lacking a unique V-gene family were excluded. To address suspected cross-contamination and a sequencing artifact, a later analysis removed around 590 highly shared, low-generation-probability nucleotide sequences. In a later analysis, a clonal expansion index was calculated for each public chain from normalized within-repertoire ranks of inferred template counts. In a later analysis, generation probabilities were computed using a VDJ recombination model fitted to out-of-frame rearrangements, and the results were checked against IGoR. Hypergeometric tests were used in a later analysis to score TCR-TCR, TCR-HLA and TCR-CMV co-occurrence, with a repertoire-size bias correction applied to the TCR pairs. In a later analysis, false discovery rates were estimated by permuting HLA or CMV assignments 20 times. In a later analysis, co-occurring TCRs were grouped using DBSCAN, with TCRdist sequence similarity added in when clustering inside HLA-allele-positive subsets. Repertoires with fewer than 30,000 or more than 120,000 public chains, plus five repertoires with anomalous nucleotide sharing, were excluded from co-occurrence clustering. TCRdb's version of the immuneACCESS table is confined to in-frame rearrangements and falls short of the full clone set. An unresolved V gene accounts for under half of the shortfall where checked; the remainder is of unknown origin. Clone size and V and J calls were adopted from that table, with D and trimming inferred from the DNA. The sample includes approximately 100,000 clones, with less than 80% observed a single time. Of the sample, approximately 4% falls within the top ten clones.

The chain employs TRBV11-2 and TRBJ1-3, with 11 central nucleotides matching TRBD1. Sequenced material: PBMCs. This clonotype originated in a man aged 35 to 55 in good health and CMV-seronegative. The CDR3 is CASSLGGQGVSGNTIYF. The bases are TGTGCCAGCAGCTTAGGGGGACAGGGGGTTTCTGGAAACACCATATATTTT.